The entry below gives a single T cell receptor beta chain sequence along with its context. This record belongs to a study of T cell changes during pregnancy in multiple sclerosis. Clones were sequenced by immunoSEQ multiplex PCR, and TCRdb holds only the in-frame ones, with some missing. The sample has around 99,000 clones; 85% to 95% are singletons. The J segment lost 4 bases and the V segment lost 6 bases, leaving 6 bases of the junction unmatched. This CDR3 is 15 amino acids long. CDR1 SGHTA and CDR2 FQGNSA come from the germline V gene. This clonotype was obtained from a female donor in good health, enrolled as a control in a pregnancy study. This sequence joins TRBV7-2 and TRBJ2-2; the match to TRBD2 covers 9 bases. The sequenced sample was peripheral blood, obtained in the third trimester of pregnancy. As DNA, the CDR3 is TGTGCCAGCAGATATAGCGGGGGTAGCACCGGGGAGCTGTTTTTT. Translated, it gives CASRYSGGSTGELFF. The full variable domain, in which reference TRBV7-2 and TRBJ2-2 provide the parts outside the CDR3, is GAGVSQSPSNKVTEKGKDVELRCDPISGHTALYWYRQSLGQGLEFLIYFQGNSAPDKSGLPSDRFSAERTGGSVSTLTIQRTQQEDSAVYLCASRYSGGSTGELFFGEGSRLTVL.